This TCR beta chain was identified during a study of blood T cell repertoires in COVID-19. In the study overall: Sites in the United States, Italy and Spain provided acute and convalescent COVID-19 samples. From T cells, B-cell-depleted T cells, or PBMCs came the material, which was cDNA or gDNA.

With respect to this clone: Other DNA sequences from this sample encode an identical CDR3 as well.

Original handling: How many nucleated cells were present was estimated from reference gene primer amplification. The table came from immunoSEQ multiplex PCR; TCRdb's copy has only in-frame clones and leaves some out. V and J calls and clone size are copied from that table; D and trimming were computed from the DNA. The sample lists about 180,000 clones; around 87% were seen once. Seattle's enrolled individuals joined amid active infection and were then monitored longitudinally. This CDR3 comprises 15 residues. The germline CDR1 and CDR2 sequences are SGHDN and FVKESK. Trimming shortened V by 1 base and J by 0 bases, and 9 bases separated the two germline ends.

This receptor was taken from a man in his 60s with COVID-19, enrolled during active disease. Input material: peripheral blood. The gene calls are TRBV14 and TRBJ1-1, with D unclear. In nucleotides, the CDR3 is TGTGCCAGCAGCCAAGGTCCACAGTTGAACACTGAAGCTTTCTTT. Encoded protein: CASSQGPQLNTEAFF.